This T cell receptor beta chain was recorded in a study of T cell responses to AZD1222 COVID-19 vaccine. Here immunoSEQ multiplex PCR was the method, and the copy in TCRdb shows in-frame clones only, minus some. The sample records around 160,000 clones, approximately 94% being singletons. V gave up 0 bases and J gave up 3 bases, with 2 bases separating them. CDR1 SGHTA and CDR2 FQGNSA come from the germline V gene. This CDR3 has 12 amino acids. The clonotype originates from an adult who received the AZD1222 COVID-19 vaccine. Sequenced material: peripheral blood, taken 28 days after the second AZD1222 dose. The chain employs TRBV7-2 and TRBJ1-1; no reliable D call. The CDR3 loop reads CASSLAYTEAFF. The CDR3 DNA sequence: TGTGCCAGCAGCTTAGCCTACACTGAAGCTTTCTTT.